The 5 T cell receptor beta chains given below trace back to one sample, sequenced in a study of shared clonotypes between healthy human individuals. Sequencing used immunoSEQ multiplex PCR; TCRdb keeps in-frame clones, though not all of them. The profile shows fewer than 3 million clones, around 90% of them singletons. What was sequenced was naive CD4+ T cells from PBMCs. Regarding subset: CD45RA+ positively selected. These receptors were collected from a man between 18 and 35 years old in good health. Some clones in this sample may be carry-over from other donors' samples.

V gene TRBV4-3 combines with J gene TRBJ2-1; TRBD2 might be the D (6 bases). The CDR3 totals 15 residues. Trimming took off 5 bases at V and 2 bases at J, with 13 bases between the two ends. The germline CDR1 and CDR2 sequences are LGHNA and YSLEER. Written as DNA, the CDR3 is TGCGCCAGCAGCAAGGCGGGACTGGCCTACAATGAGCAGTTCTTC. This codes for CASSKAGLAYNEQFF.

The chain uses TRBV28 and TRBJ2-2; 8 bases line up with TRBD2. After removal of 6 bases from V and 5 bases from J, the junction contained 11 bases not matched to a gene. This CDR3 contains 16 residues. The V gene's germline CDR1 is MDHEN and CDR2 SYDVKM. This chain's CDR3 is CASSPQGTRLTGELFF. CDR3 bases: TGTGCCAGCAGCCCCCAGGGGACTAGGTTAACCGGGGAGCTGTTTTTT.

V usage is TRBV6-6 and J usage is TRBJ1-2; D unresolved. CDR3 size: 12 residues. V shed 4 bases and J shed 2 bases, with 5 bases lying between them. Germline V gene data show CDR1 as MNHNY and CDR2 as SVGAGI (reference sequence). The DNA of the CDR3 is TGTGCCAGCAGTTTAGACAACTATGGCTACACCTTC. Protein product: CASSLDNYGYTF.

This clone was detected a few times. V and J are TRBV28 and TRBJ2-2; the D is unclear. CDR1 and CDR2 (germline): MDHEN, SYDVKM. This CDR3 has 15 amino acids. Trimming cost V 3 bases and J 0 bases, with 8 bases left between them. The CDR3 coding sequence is TGTGCCAGCAGTTTGGGCCTCGCGAACACCGGGGAGCTGTTTTTT. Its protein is CASSLGLANTGELFF.

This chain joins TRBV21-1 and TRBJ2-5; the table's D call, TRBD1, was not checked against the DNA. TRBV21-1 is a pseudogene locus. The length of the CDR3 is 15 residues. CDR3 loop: CASSNRTGRKETQYF. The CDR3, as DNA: TGTGCCAGCAGCAACAGGACAGGGAGAAAAGAGACCCAGTACTTC.